This T cell receptor (beta chain) was sequenced for a study of siplizumab effects on memory and regulatory T cells (dated by TCRdb to between 2019 and 2020). For the wider study: The study examined how the anti-CD2 antibody siplizumab affects alloreactive T-cell subsets in allogeneic mixed lymphocyte reactions built from human PBMCs. Points the paper makes about the study in general: Whether proliferating Tregs from siplizumab cultures actually had suppressive function was not functionally confirmed. Among mappable alloreactive CD4+ clones, an average Treg-derived fraction of about 69% was observed with siplizumab, compared with 26.9% in control reactions. The cumulative frequency of alloreactive sequences that could be traced back to unstimulated CD4+ memory T cells was significantly reduced by siplizumab. Unstimulated naive T cells appeared to be more diverse than memory T cells, and naive cells seemed to make a substantial contribution to the alloresponse. A naive or memory phenotype could not be assigned to roughly 75-97% of proliferating CD4+ or CD8+ clones. Sequences below about 10^-5 frequency were poorly captured, so only a minor fraction of alloreactive clones could be mapped to unstimulated subsets.

V is shortened by 0 bases, J by 0 bases, and the region joining them spans 9 bases. The CDR1 and CDR2 encoded by the germline V gene (reference sequence) are GTSNPN and SVGIG. From the cysteine through the phenylalanine, the CDR3 covers 15 amino acids. CDR3 DNA only is kept here, 45 bases in frame from base 1. In three donor pairs, further sequencing was done on unstimulated CD8+ naive, CD4+ memory, CD8+ TEMRA, CD4+ naive and CD8+ effector memory subsets. Sorted unstimulated T cells, along with proliferating T cells recovered from mixed lymphocyte reactions, underwent TCRbeta CDR3 sequencing. Fresh whole blood from fewer than 11 HLA-typed healthy donors served as the source for isolating PBMCs. The library came from the immunoSEQ multiplex PCR assay. Some 100,000 TCR templates per sample were assayed by the deep sequencing platform. Genomic DNA extracted from sorted T cells was the material used for TCRbeta CDR3 sequencing. For the original study's pipeline: The R programming language was used for clonal analysis of TCRbeta CDR3 data. Unstimulated samples were compared with post-reaction CFSE-low samples to define alloreactive CD4+ and CD8+ clones. By matching sequences to the repertoires of sorted unstimulated Treg and non-Treg cells, each alloreactive CD4+ clone was assigned a regulatory or non-regulatory origin. TCRdb mirrors the immuneACCESS table, restricted to in-frame sequences. Some clones are absent from its copies; in checked studies, under half trace to an unresolved V gene, and the reason for the others is unknown. Clonal size and the V and J genes are those of that table, whereas D and trimming came from the DNA. In all, the sample holds tens of thousands of clones, and around 89% of those were seen once. The top ten clones comprise less than 0.25% of the sample.

This clone was found once. Its specific antigen is unknown. Base qualities are not recorded, but no much larger clone differs from it by a single base. The sequence was collected from a human donor in good health. Input material: naive CD4+ T cells sorted from blood. Sample cell subset or site, as interpreted from the label and publication: unstimulated naive T cells. Rearrangement joined TRBV30 to TRBJ2-1; the D segment could be TRBD2, given 5 matching bases. The bases read TGTGCCTGGAGTGTACTCGGGAACTCCTACAATGAGCAGTTCTTC. Translated, this gives CAWSVLGNSYNEQFF.